The 21 T cell receptor beta chains below were found in one sample sequenced in a study of identical twins. MiXCR, run by TCRdb on the 5' RACE reads, gives a single entry per CDR3 protein. The repertoire includes some 500,000 distinct CDR3 sequences, approximately 14% of them detected once, and about 0.53% sits in the top ten. These data also formed part of another study, on yellow fever vaccine responses in identical twins.

The sequenced material came from CD4+ T cells sorted from blood. These receptors were obtained from a young woman in good health.

This clonotype was detected many times. The chain joins TRBV12-3 or TRBV12-4 to TRBJ2-7, with 9 bases identical to TRBD2. This CDR3 contains 15 residues. Trimming at V came to 6 bases and at J to 2 bases, leaving 8 bases not matched to a gene. CDR3 sequence reads: CASSLLAGTTYEQYF. In DNA, the CDR3 is TGTGCCAGCAGCCTACTAGCGGGTACTACCTACGAGCAGTACTTC.

In its sample, this clonotype was seen many times. This sequence joins TRBV12-3 or TRBV12-4 and TRBJ1-5, with unresolved D. This CDR3 region has 15 residues. Trimming took 4 bases from V and 2 from J, leaving 12 bases between them. CDR3 DNA sequence: TGTGCCAGCAGTTCGGCCGGGATCGGCAATCAGCCCCAGCATTTT. Its translation: CASSSAGIGNQPQHF.

This clonotype was detected ten times or more. The rearrangement links TRBV5-1 to TRBJ2-3; D might be TRBD2 (5 bases). CDR1 and CDR2 from the germline V gene are SGHRS and YFSETQ. The CDR3 is 15 residues long. The ends were cut back, 4 bases at V and 4 bases at J, with 16 bases in the middle. CDR3 in amino acids: CASSPGNLHPDTQYF. The CDR3, as DNA: TGCGCCAGCAGCCCGGGAAACCTTCACCCAGATACGCAGTATTTT.

This clonotype has more than one count but fewer than ten. This chain joins TRBV28 and TRBJ2-3; 10 positions match TRBD2. After removal of 5 bases from V and 2 bases from J, the junction contained 7 bases not matched to a gene. CDR1 and CDR2 (germline): MDHEN, SYDVKM. The CDR3 has 16 residues. CDR3 residues: CASSLTSGSYTDTQYF. The CDR3 DNA reads TGTGCCAGCAGTCTGACTAGCGGGTCATACACAGATACGCAGTATTTT.

The rearrangement links TRBV7-6 to TRBJ2-2; 7 bases line up with TRBD1. The CDR3 extends over 16 amino acids. Germline CDR1 is SGHVS and CDR2 is FNYEAQ. Trimming took 0 bases from V and 7 from J; bases not matched to a gene: 8. The DNA of the CDR3 is TGTGCCAGCAGCTTAGCCGGGACAGTCCTTGGCGGGGAGCTGTTTTTT. Protein: CASSLAGTVLGGELFF.

This clonotype was picked up a small number of times. The V gene is TRBV5-1, the J gene TRBJ2-2; no clear D gene. CDR3 size: 15 residues. The germline gives CDR1 SGHRS, CDR2 YFSETQ. V was cut by 1 base and J by 4 bases, with 11 bases left in between. The CDR3 sequence is CASSLRPSRTGELFF. CDR3 DNA sequence: TGCGCCAGCAGCTTGCGGCCTTCTCGCACCGGGGAGCTGTTTTTT.

This clonotype was found a few times. The chain couples TRBV20-1 to TRBJ2-5; D is undetermined. This CDR3 comprises 14 residues. Looked up from germline, CDR1 is DFQATT and CDR2 is SNEGSKA (reference sequence). The V end lost 0 bases, the J end lost 1 base, and 9 bases lay between the germline ends. The CDR3 nucleotides read TGCAGTGCTAGAGATGGTACTTTCCAAGAGACCCAGTACTTC. This sequence encodes CSARDGTFQETQYF.

This clonotype showed up just a few times. DNA for the CDR3: TGTGCCAGCATCGTCGGGACTAGCGGGAGTAATGAGCAGTTCTTC. Residues: CASIVGTSGSNEQFF. The chain links TRBV7-9 to TRBJ2-1; 14 bases fit TRBD2. Germline assignment: CDR1 SEHNR and CDR2 FQNEAQ (reference sequence). The CDR3 has 15 amino acids. The trim removed 7 bases at V and 7 bases at J, leaving 6 bases unmatched.

This clonotype has a count of ten or more. In nucleotides, the CDR3 is TGTGCCAGCAGACCTAGCGGGGTGAGCACAGATACGCAGTATTTT. It codes for CASRPSGVSTDTQYF. This rearrangement joins TRBV2 to TRBJ2-3; 9 positions agree with TRBD2. There are 15 residues in the CDR3. The junction had 4 bases not matched to a gene; V was cut back by 6 bases and J by 0 bases. Germline lookup yields CDR1 SNHLY and CDR2 FYNNEI.

This clonotype has more than one count but fewer than ten. This sequence joins TRBV29-1 and TRBJ2-3, with TRBD1 matching over 8 bases. The ends lost 6 bases at V and 3 bases at J; junction bases unmatched: 5. The V gene's germline CDR1 is SQVTM and CDR2 ANQGSEA. This CDR3 is 13 amino acids long. CDR3 sequence: CSVFGQGTDTQYF. CDR3 DNA: TGCAGCGTATTTGGACAGGGTACAGATACGCAGTATTTT.

This clonotype has a handful of counts. The chain carries TRBV25-1 and TRBJ2-3; TRBD1 matches 7 bases. This CDR3 contains 16 residues. J lost 0 bases, V lost 7 bases, and 10 bases had no gene match. Germline loops: CDR1 MGHDK, CDR2 SYGVNS. The CDR3 spells CASTPRTGTSTDTQYF. CDR3 bases: TGTGCCAGCACCCCGAGGACAGGAACTAGCACAGATACGCAGTATTTT.

The chain links TRBV21-1 to TRBJ2-3; the table's D call, TRBD1, has no DNA check behind it. TRBV21-1 is termed a pseudogene. The CDR3 covers 13 residues. Here the CDR3 reads CAIPTPSTDTQYF. CDR3 bases: TGTGCCATCCCGACTCCCTCCACAGATACGCAGTATTTT.

V usage is TRBV4-3 and J usage is TRBJ2-3, with D perhaps being TRBD1 or TRBD2 (5 bases each). V dropped 0 bases and J dropped 4 bases, with 5 bases sitting between them. Germline lookup yields CDR1 LGHNA and CDR2 YSLEER. The CDR3 totals 13 residues. CDR3 sequence reads: CASSQEGADTQYF. CDR3 DNA: TGCGCCAGCAGCCAAGAGGGGGCAGATACGCAGTATTTT.

This clonotype was detected a few times. The V gene is TRBV28, the J gene TRBJ2-7; 7 bases align to TRBD1. There are 14 residues in the CDR3. V lost 5 bases and J lost 4; bases outside the gene matches: 8. Germline-derived CDR1 and CDR2 are MDHEN and SYDVKM. Here the CDR3 DNA reads TGTGCCAGCAGTGACCCGGGACAGCCATACGAGCAGTACTTC. Protein: CASSDPGQPYEQYF.

V gene TRBV4-2 combines with J gene TRBJ2-2, with TRBD2 matching 11 bases. CDR1 and CDR2 (germline): LGHNA, YNFKEQ. The length of the CDR3 is 17 residues. Losses at the gene ends were 4 bases for V and 1 base for J; bases not matched to a gene: 5. The CDR3 spells CASSLIAGGGNTGELFF. CDR3 nucleotides: TGTGCCAGCAGCCTGATAGCGGGAGGGGGGAACACCGGGGAGCTGTTTTTT.

This rearrangement joins TRBV20-1 to TRBJ1-6; 7 bases line up with TRBD1. Trimming took 6 bases from V and 0 from J; bases not matched to a gene: 2. The CDR3 contains 14 residues. From germline, CDR1 is DFQATT and CDR2 SNEGSKA (reference sequence). CDR3 amino acids: CSARDSSYNSPLHF. The CDR3 DNA reads TGCAGTGCGCGGGACAGCTCCTATAATTCACCCCTCCACTTT.

The J gene is TRBJ2-1, the V gene TRBV6-1, with 10 bases fitting TRBD2. Unmatched junction bases numbered 6, after V lost 6 bases and J lost 4 bases. Germline V lookup: CDR1 MNHNS, CDR2 SASEGT. The CDR3 is 15 residues long. The CDR3 DNA is TGTGCCAGCAGGCAGCGGGGGGGGTTGTACAATGAGCAGTTCTTC. Amino acids: CASRQRGGLYNEQFF.

In DNA form, the CDR3 reads TGTGCCTGGAGAAGATTGGACAGGGTTGTCACAGATACGCAGTATTTT. Translation gives CAWRRLDRVVTDTQYF. V usage is TRBV30 and J usage is TRBJ2-3, with 8 nucleotides matching TRBD1. V dropped 3 bases and J dropped 2; count of bases not matched to a gene: 10. This CDR3 region has 16 residues. Per the germline V gene, CDR1 is GTSNPN and CDR2 is SVGIG (reference sequence).

This clonotype was recorded at least ten times. The chain is built from TRBV7-9 and TRBJ2-1, with D perhaps assigned TRBD1 or TRBD2 (5 bases each). This CDR3 region has 14 residues. CDR1 is SEHNR, CDR2 FQNEAQ, per germline (reference sequence). Trimming removed 3 bases at V and 6 bases at J, with 12 bases between. CDR3 region: CASSFDDGTNEQFF. The CDR3 DNA is TGTGCCAGCAGCTTTGATGACGGGACCAATGAGCAGTTCTTC.

This clonotype was recorded at least ten times. The chain uses TRBV28 and TRBJ2-7; a weak D match, TRBD2 (5 bases). The germline CDR1 and CDR2 sequences are MDHEN and SYDVKM. CDR3 length equals 13 residues. V gave up 7 bases and J gave up 1 base, with 11 bases separating them. The CDR3 reads CASTVPGSYEQYF. CDR3 bases: TGTGCCAGCACCGTCCCGGGATCCTACGAGCAGTACTTC. The full variable domain, its missing parts supplied by reference TRBV28 and TRBJ2-7, is DVKVTQSSRYLVKRTGEKVFLECVQDMDHENMFWYRQDPGLGLRLIYFSYDVKMKEKGDIPEGYSVSREKKERFSLILESASTNQTSMYLCASTVPGSYEQYFGPGTRLTVT.

This clonotype was counted only a few times. For the CDR3, the DNA is TGCGCCAGCAGCTTGGCCGTGGGACAGGGTTGGAACAATGAGCAGTTCTTC. Amino acid sequence: CASSLAVGQGWNNEQFF. The V call is TRBV5-1, the J call TRBJ2-1, with TRBD1 identical over 9 bases. From germline, CDR1 is SGHRS and CDR2 YFSETQ. The CDR3 totals 17 residues. After removal of 0 bases from V and 5 bases from J, the junction contained 9 bases not matched to a gene.